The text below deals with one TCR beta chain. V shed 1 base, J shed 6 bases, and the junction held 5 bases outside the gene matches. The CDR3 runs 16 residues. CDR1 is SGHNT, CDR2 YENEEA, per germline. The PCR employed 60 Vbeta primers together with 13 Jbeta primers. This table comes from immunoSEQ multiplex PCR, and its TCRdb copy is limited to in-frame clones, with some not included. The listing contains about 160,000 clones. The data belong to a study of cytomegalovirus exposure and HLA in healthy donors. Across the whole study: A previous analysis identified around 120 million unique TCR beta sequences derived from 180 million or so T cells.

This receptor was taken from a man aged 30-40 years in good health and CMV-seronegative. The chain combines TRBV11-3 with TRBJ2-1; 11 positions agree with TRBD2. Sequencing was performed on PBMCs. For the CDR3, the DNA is TGTGCCAGCAGCTTAGTCAGTCTAGCGGGGGGCAATGAGCAGTTCTTC. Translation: CASSLVSLAGGNEQFF.